This T cell receptor beta chain was profiled in a study of T cell responses to AZD1222 COVID-19 vaccine. Study-wide points: Across the whole spike, CD4 TCRs peaked at regions 160-218 and 743-854. Clonal diversity was possibly underestimated; the donors were predominantly white British and more often female. Among spike-specific TCRs, nearly half reportedly target unmutated variant regions.

This clone has only one observation. Its antigen remains unidentified. Measured with immunoSEQ multiplex PCR; TCRdb has only the in-frame clones, and not every one. The sample has more than 70,000 clones; 75% to 95% are singletons. Germline V gene sequence: CDR1 SEHNR, CDR2 FQNEAQ (reference sequence). Trimming cost V 4 bases and J 4 bases, with 14 bases left between them. The CDR3 is 15 residues long. The material was peripheral blood, obtained 28 days after the second AZD1222 dose. This clonotype originated in an adult who received the AZD1222 COVID-19 vaccine. This chain joins TRBV7-9 and TRBJ2-1, with D perhaps TRBD2 (7 bases). The CDR3 DNA reads TGTGCCAGCAGCTCCAGGGGCGGGAGTTACAATGAGCAGTTCTTC. Its protein product is CASSSRGGSYNEQFF.